This TCR beta chain comes out of a study of shared clonotypes between healthy human individuals. CDR1 is MDHEN and CDR2 is SYDVKM in the germline V gene. V lost 5 bases and J lost 10; bases outside the gene matches: 17. The CDR3 is 16 amino acids. Produced via immunoSEQ multiplex PCR; TCRdb's table is partial and in-frame only. This sample has approximately 95,000 clones; 67% occur once, and the top ten carry 40% to 45%. V and J are TRBV28 and TRBJ2-1, with 7 positions matching TRBD2. The sequenced sample consisted of memory CD8+ T cells sorted from blood. The sample's subset: CD45RO+ cells pooled with CCR7-negative TemRA cells. This receptor was identified in a man between 25 and 39 years old in good health. The CDR3 DNA is TGTGCCAGCAGTGTCCCCGGCGGGCGGGGACTATTAGAGCAGTTCTTC. Translated: CASSVPGGRGLLEQFF.